Given below is one T cell receptor beta chain in context. This specimen belongs to a study of cytomegalovirus exposure and HLA in healthy donors. Use of 60 Vbeta and 13 Jbeta primers characterized the PCR. Libraries were prepared by immunoSEQ multiplex PCR; TCRdb keeps only in-frame clonotypes and omits some of them. The table records around 85,000 clones, 70% to 75% of them present only once. V was clipped by 3 bases and J by 3 bases; unmatched bases: 11. Germline V gene lookup returns CDR1 GTSNPN and CDR2 SVGIG (reference sequence). The CDR3 has 15 amino acids. The V call is TRBV30, the J call TRBJ2-7; 7 bases map to TRBD1. The sequence derives from a man aged 55-75 years in good health and CMV-seronegative. Material for sequencing was PBMCs. The CDR3 DNA reads TGTGCCTGGAGCCAACCGGGACAGCTGGACTACGAGCAGTACTTC. Residues: CAWSQPGQLDYEQYF.